The 29 T cell receptor beta chains presented below share a single source sample, sequenced in a study of blood T cells in healthy people across ages (dated by TCRdb to between 2014 and 2016). Library preparation used 5' RACE. Sequencing was carried out with an Illumina HiSeq 2500. A second PCR of roughly 6 to 11 cycles was performed with a sample-barcoded 5' primer and a J-beta primer mix. Clones were called with MiXCR by TCRdb after fastp trimmed the public reads at Q25, and only in-frame beta chains were retained. CDR3 protein duplicates are merged, each entry listing the most common genes and DNA. Within this sample are 920,000 or so distinct CDR3 sequences, with 40% to 55% of them counted one time only. Jointly, the top ten make up approximately 20% of the sample. Sequenced input: blood. Receptor source: a woman in her sixties in good health.

The gene calls are TRBV5-5 and TRBJ2-1; D assignment may be TRBD1 or TRBD2 (6 bases each). The germline gives CDR1 SGHKS, CDR2 YYEKEE (reference sequence). This CDR3 region has 16 residues. V was clipped by 0 bases and J by 3 bases, with 13 bases between them. Here the CDR3 DNA reads TGTGCCAGCAGCTTGGTGGGGGGCGCTTACTACAATGAGCAGTTCTTC. Protein sequence: CASSLVGGAYYNEQFF.

The chain couples TRBV12-3 or TRBV12-4 to TRBJ2-5, with 12 bases lining up with TRBD2. Near its end, the DNA agrees better with TRBJ2-7, so the J call may be wrong. The CDR3 contains 14 residues. The CDR3 protein is CASSETSGSSEQYF. Written as DNA, the CDR3 is TGTGCCAGCAGTGAGACTAGCGGGAGTAGCGAGCAGTACTTC.

This clonotype was seen only a few times. The rearrangement links TRBV10-3 to TRBJ2-7; TRBD2 agrees at 12 bases. The trim removed 6 bases at V and 5 bases at J, leaving 11 bases unmatched. The CDR3 consists of 16 residues. Germline loops: CDR1 ENHRY, CDR2 SYGVKD. The CDR3 is CAISKTSGSFSDEQYF. The CDR3, as DNA: TGTGCCATCAGCAAGACTAGCGGGAGTTTCAGCGACGAGCAGTACTTC.

The J gene is TRBJ2-5, the V gene TRBV24-1, with TRBD1 matching 9 bases. Trimming removed 4 bases from V and 1 base from J; junction bases left unmatched: 3. The CDR3 covers 15 residues. Germline loops: CDR1 KGHDR, CDR2 SFDVKD. The CDR3 region has the DNA TGTGCCACCAGTGAGGGACAGGGCCTCCAAGAGACCCAGTACTTC. It encodes CATSEGQGLQETQYF.

The chain uses TRBV29-1 and TRBJ2-7; 7 bases map to TRBD1. Germline V CDR1 and CDR2: SQVTM, ANQGSEA. After removal of 4 bases from V and 7 bases from J, the junction contained 13 bases not matched to a gene. The CDR3 spans 14 residues. CDR3 loop: CSVGGGEFYNEQYF. As DNA, the CDR3 is TGCAGCGTTGGAGGGGGCGAATTCTACAATGAGCAGTACTTC.

This clonotype was seen more than once but under ten times. This rearrangement joins TRBV20-1 to TRBJ2-7; D might be TRBD2 (5 bases). V lost 4 bases, J lost 7 bases, and 29 bases lay in between. From germline, CDR1 is DFQATT and CDR2 SNEGSKA (reference sequence). There are 17 residues in the CDR3. The CDR3, as DNA: TGCAGTGCTATATTTACTAGGACGCTCAGCTCCTACAATGAGCAGTACTTC. Amino acids: CSAIFTRTLSSYNEQYF.

This clonotype was counted ten times or more. The chain joins TRBV27 to TRBJ2-3; 7 bases fit TRBD2. Trimming at V came to 4 bases and at J to 4 bases, leaving 2 bases not matched to a gene. The germline CDR1 and CDR2 sequences are MNHEY and SMNVEV (reference sequence). The CDR3 spans 13 residues. The CDR3 bases are TGTGCCAGCAGTTCGGGGAGGGCAGATACGCAGTATTTT. The encoded protein is CASSSGRADTQYF.

A few counts support this clonotype. The chain combines TRBV12-3 or TRBV12-4 with TRBJ2-3; D is possibly TRBD1 or TRBD2 (5 bases each). This CDR3 has 14 amino acids. Trimming stripped 4 bases from V and 6 bases from J, with 14 bases between. For the CDR3, the DNA is TGTGCCAGCAGTTGGTCAGGGCGCGGGGATACGCAGTATTTT. Translating it yields CASSWSGRGDTQYF.

DNA for the CDR3: TGCGCCAGCAGACCGCTCGGGGGGGGGACTTCGGAAAACACCGGGGAGCTGTTTTTT. The encoded protein is CASRPLGGGTSENTGELFF. The chain recombines TRBV4-1 with TRBJ2-2; 8 bases align to TRBD2. The CDR3 contains 19 residues. From germline, CDR1 is MGHRA and CDR2 YSYEKL. Trimming at V came to 6 bases and at J to 2 bases, leaving 17 bases not matched to a gene.

In its sample, this clonotype was seen many times. At one end, the junction sequence differs from germline, possibly due to a read error. The gene calls are TRBV12-3 or TRBV12-4 and TRBJ2-5, with D hard to call. This CDR3 is 11 amino acids long. The CDR3 spells CASSFQGTQYF. As DNA, the CDR3 is TGTGCCAGCAGCTTTCAAGGGACCCAGTACTTC.

CDR3 nucleotide sequence: TGCAGCGTCCACAGTGTTGTTGGCAATGAGCAGTTCTTC. Protein product: CSVHSVVGNEQFF. The chain combines TRBV29-1 with TRBJ2-1; D gene ambiguous. The CDR3 totals 13 residues. V lost 6 bases, J lost 6 bases, and 15 bases lay in between. Germline loops: CDR1 SQVTM, CDR2 ANQGSEA.

J is TRBJ2-7 and V is TRBV9; 8 positions agree with TRBD2. The CDR3 contains 14 residues. J lost 7 bases, V lost 4 bases, and 10 bases had no gene match. In germline, CDR1 is SGDLS, CDR2 YYNGEE. In nucleotides, the CDR3 is TGTGCCAGCAGCTCCCGGGGGGGGGATGAAGAGCAGTACTTC. Translation: CASSSRGGDEEQYF. Together with reference TRBV9 and TRBJ2-7, the CDR3 gives the full variable domain: DSGVTQTPKHLITATGQRVTLRCSPRSGDLSVYWYQQSLDQGLQFLIQYYNGEERAKGNILERFSAQQFPDLHSELNLSSLELGDSALYFCASSSRGGDEEQYFGPGTRLTVT.

The chain couples TRBV3-1 to TRBJ2-5, with a weak D call TRBD2 (5 bases). The length of the CDR3 is 14 residues. Germline assignment: CDR1 LGHDT and CDR2 YNNKEL (reference sequence). V lost 0 bases, J lost 11 bases, and 16 bases lay in between. The CDR3 sequence: CASSQDSLAREQYF. The CDR3 bases are TGTGCCAGCAGCCAAGATTCCCTCGCGAGGGAGCAGTACTTC.

J is TRBJ2-1 and V is TRBV15; no clear D. The germline V gene encodes CDR1 LNHNV and CDR2 YYDKDF (reference sequence). CDR3 length: 13 amino acids. The germline V and J ends were trimmed by 5 bases and 8 bases, with 13 bases remaining between them. In nucleotides, the CDR3 is TGTGCCACCAGCGGATTTAACCCGGATGAGCAGTTCTTC. This sequence encodes CATSGFNPDEQFF.

A few counts support this clonotype. The CDR3 nucleotides read TGTGCCAGCAGTTACTCGCCAGCCACAGATACGCAGTATTTT. This encodes CASSYSPATDTQYF. The chain is built from TRBV6-2 or TRBV6-3 and TRBJ2-3; D not certain. The CDR3 totals 14 residues. With 0 bases removed from V and 2 bases from J, the gap between germline ends came to 6 bases. Germline V lookup: CDR1 MNHEY, CDR2 SVGEGT.

The chain employs TRBV9 and TRBJ1-5, with TRBD1 identical over 8 bases. Trimming cost V 2 bases and J 7 bases; bases outside gene matches: 8. Germline CDR1 reads SGDLS; CDR2 reads YYNGEE. The CDR3 totals 15 residues. The CDR3 DNA reads TGTGCCAGCAGCGTCTCAGGGGGCGCGGGGCAGCCCCAGCATTTT. It translates to CASSVSGGAGQPQHF.

In this sample, this clonotype turned up a few times. V and J are TRBV6-5 and TRBJ1-6; D remains unclear. Germline values: CDR1 MNHEY, CDR2 SVGAGI. The CDR3 has 17 residues. Trimming pared 2 bases from V and 0 bases from J, leaving 11 bases between. The CDR3: CASSYRSASSYNSPLHF. The CDR3 region has the DNA TGTGCCAGCAGTTACCGGTCGGCGAGCTCCTATAATTCACCCCTCCACTTT.

The chain joins TRBV28 to TRBJ2-7; 9 nucleotides align to TRBD1. The ends lost 1 base at V and 7 bases at J; junction bases unmatched: 14. Germline V gene data show CDR1 as MDHEN and CDR2 as SYDVKM. The CDR3 has 17 residues. This CDR3 reads CASSLYFDRTGEKEQYF. For the CDR3, the DNA is TGTGCCAGCAGTTTATATTTCGACCGGACAGGGGAAAAAGAGCAGTACTTC.

This clonotype appeared a single time. The V gene is TRBV7-9, the J gene TRBJ2-1; TRBD2 aligns across 9 bases. Near its end, the DNA agrees better with TRBJ2-7, so the J call may be wrong. This CDR3 is built from 20 residues. The germline gives CDR1 SEHNR, CDR2 FQNEAQ (reference sequence). CDR3 in amino acids: CASSLAPPRGGRGAVYEQYF. CDR3 nucleotide sequence: TGTGCCAGCAGCTTAGCTCCCCCCCGGGGCGGGAGGGGAGCGGTTTACGAGCAGTACTTC.

The chain is built from TRBV29-1 and TRBJ2-1; perhaps TRBD2 as D (5 bases). The V end lost 8 bases, the J end lost 1 base, and 18 bases lay between the germline ends. This CDR3 comprises 15 residues. CDR1 SQVTM and CDR2 ANQGSEA come from the germline V gene. The DNA for the CDR3 is TGCAGCTCGCAACGTTTTGGCGGGTCCTACAATGAGCAGTTCTTC. Protein sequence: CSSQRFGGSYNEQFF.

The J gene is TRBJ1-1, the V gene TRBV27; no firm D call. The CDR3 extends over 14 amino acids. CDR1 and CDR2 (germline): MNHEY, SMNVEV (reference sequence). Trimming shortened V by 8 bases and J by 0 bases, and 13 bases separated the two germline ends. CDR3 residues: CASGVGPMNTEAFF. In DNA, the CDR3 is TGTGCCAGCGGGGTGGGCCCGATGAACACTGAAGCTTTCTTT.

In its sample, this clonotype was seen a few times. This sequence joins TRBV10-3 and TRBJ1-6, with TRBD1 matching 10 bases. This CDR3 has 15 amino acids. V lost 0 bases to trimming and J lost 9 bases; unmatched junction nucleotides: 2. Germline V gene lookup returns CDR1 ENHRY and CDR2 SYGVKD. The CDR3 DNA sequence: TGTGCCATCAGTGAGTCTGGGACAGGGGCTTCACCCCTCCACTTT. It encodes CAISESGTGASPLHF.

This clonotype was seen at least ten times. The chain joins TRBV3-1 to TRBJ2-4; TRBD2 matches at 14 bases. Germline trimming cut 1 base from V and 2 bases from J; bases unmatched to any gene: 4. This CDR3 contains 18 residues. Germline CDR1 reads LGHDT; CDR2 reads YNNKEL (reference sequence). The CDR3 DNA follows: TGTGCCAGCAGCCAAGGCGGGACTAGCGGGGGCTCCAAAAACATTCAGTACTTC. As protein: CASSQGGTSGGSKNIQYF.

As to this clonotype: Sequence at one end of the junction differs from germline and may be a read error. The rearrangement links TRBV25-1 to TRBJ2-3; D tentatively fits TRBD1 or TRBD2 (6 bases each). This CDR3 contains 14 residues. Germline V gene data show CDR1 as MGHDK and CDR2 as SYGVNS. The CDR3 reads CASSAGEWTDAQYF. In nucleotides, the CDR3 is TGTGCCAGCAGTGCGGGGGAGTGGACAGATGCGCAGTATTTT. Full variable domain (remainder filled in from reference TRBV25-1 and TRBJ2-3): EADIYQTPRYLVIGTGKKITLECSQTMGHDKMYWYQQDPGMELHLIHYSYGVNSTEKGDLSSESTVSRIRTEHFPLTLESARPSHTSQYLCASSAGEWTDAQYFGPGTRLTVL.

Here the CDR3 DNA reads TGCAGTGCTAGAGATCTAAGGGTAGCGTATGGCTACACCTTC. Its translation: CSARDLRVAYGYTF. The chain links TRBV20-1 to TRBJ1-2; no definite D call. CDR1 is DFQATT, CDR2 SNEGSKA, per germline (reference sequence). The CDR3 is 14 residues long. Trimming took 0 bases from V and 5 from J, leaving 13 bases between them.

A remark on this clonotype: Being one base from a much bigger clone, this may be a read error. Here the CDR3 DNA reads TGCAGTGCTAGGAGCCTAGGAGATTGGCAAGAGACCCTGTACTTC. Protein product: CSARSLGDWQETLYF. This sequence joins TRBV20-1 and TRBJ2-5; the D is unclear. This CDR3 spans 15 amino acids. Germline V gene sequence: CDR1 DFQATT, CDR2 SNEGSKA (reference sequence).

The chain is built from TRBV5-6 and TRBJ1-6; D might be TRBD1 (5 bases). Per germline, CDR1 SGHDT and CDR2 YYEEEE. The CDR3 has 13 amino acids. The V gene lost 6 bases and the J gene lost 7 bases, with 11 bases spanning the gap. The CDR3 region is CASTREGNSPLHF. CDR3 coding DNA: TGTGCCAGCACCCGGGAGGGGAATTCACCCCTCCACTTT.

This sequence joins TRBV7-2 and TRBJ2-5; weak D call: TRBD1 (5 bases). The CDR3 runs to 15 residues. V was clipped by 5 bases and J by 5 bases, with 18 bases between them. Germline V gene data show CDR1 as SGHTA and CDR2 as FQGNSA. CDR3 DNA: TGTGCCAGCAGCCGTCAGGGCCGTGAAGGGGAGACCCAGTACTTC. Its protein product is CASSRQGREGETQYF.

This chain joins TRBV6-5 and TRBJ1-1; D perhaps matches TRBD1 (6 bases). V was pared by 2 bases and J by 1 base, with 17 bases between. Germline loops: CDR1 MNHEY, CDR2 SVGAGI. The CDR3 spans 17 residues. For the CDR3, the DNA is TGTGCCAGCAGTTACACCCGGGACAAGGGTGCGAACACTGAAGCTTTCTTT. Translating gives CASSYTRDKGANTEAFF.